The 14 T cell receptor beta chains below come from one sample, sequenced in a study of identifying expanded T cells in peripheral blood. The data were produced by immunoSEQ multiplex PCR, yet TCRdb's version contains in-frame clones alone and is incomplete. This table has 95,000 to 100,000 clones, roughly 89% appearing once. Sequencing was carried out using blood. The receptors come from a person aged 18 to 70 in good health.

The V call is TRBV7-9, the J call TRBJ1-1, with a tentative D call TRBD1 (5 bases). This CDR3 is 13 amino acids long. Germline V gene sequence: CDR1 SEHNR, CDR2 FQNEAQ (reference sequence). V lost 3 bases and J 6 bases, leaving 11 bases between the germline ends. The CDR3, as DNA: TGTGCCAGCAGCTTCCAGGGTACTCCTGAAGCTTTCTTT. Translation gives CASSFQGTPEAFF.

The rearrangement joins TRBV19 to TRBJ2-7, with a weak D call TRBD1 (5 bases). V lost 1 base to trimming and J lost 0 bases, with 10 bases between them. CDR1 and CDR2 from the germline V gene are LNHDA and SQIVND (reference sequence). The CDR3 runs 15 residues. CDR3 region: CASSIGPGNSYEQYF. Written as DNA, the CDR3 is TGTGCCAGTAGTATAGGGCCAGGGAACTCCTACGAGCAGTACTTC. Based on the CDR3 plus reference TRBV19 and TRBJ2-7, the full variable domain is DGGITQSPKYLFRKEGQNVTLSCEQNLNHDAMYWYRQDPGQGLRLIYYSQIVNDFQKGDIAEGYSVSREKKESFPLTVTSAQKNPTAFYLCASSIGPGNSYEQYFGPGTRLTVT.

This clone turned up a few times. The rearrangement links TRBV6-1 to TRBJ1-5; D unresolved. With 6 bases removed from V and 7 bases from J, the gap between germline ends came to 13 bases. CDR3 length equals 13 residues. The germline CDR1 and CDR2 sequences are MNHNS and SASEGT. The CDR3 DNA follows: TGTGCCAGCAGGTTGGGGTACGAACAGCCCCAGCATTTT. The encoded protein is CASRLGYEQPQHF.

The chain uses TRBV5-1 and TRBJ1-1; D is unclear. V gave up 0 bases and J gave up 4 bases, with 13 bases separating them. This CDR3 region has 15 residues. CDR1 and CDR2 (germline): SGHRS, YFSETQ. The CDR3 here is CASSLAVSQSTEAFF. The DNA for the CDR3 is TGCGCCAGCAGCTTGGCGGTTAGCCAGAGCACTGAAGCTTTCTTT.

In regard to this clone: This same CDR3 is encoded by further DNA sequences in the sample. This chain connects TRBV14 to TRBJ1-2; 7 bases align to TRBD1. V lost 0 bases to trimming and J lost 3 bases; unmatched junction nucleotides: 16. Per the germline V gene, CDR1 is SGHDN and CDR2 is FVKESK. The CDR3 loop spans 19 amino acids. The CDR3, as DNA: TGTGCCAGCAGCCAAGATTTTCGTCAGTGGGCAGGGGGAGACTATGGCTACACCTTC. Protein: CASSQDFRQWAGGDYGYTF.

This chain joins TRBV28 and TRBJ1-2; D is uncertain. V was cut by 7 bases and J by 2 bases, with 11 bases left in between. Germline CDR1 reads MDHEN; CDR2 reads SYDVKM. The CDR3 sequence is 13 residues long. CDR3 nucleotides: TGTGCCAGCAAGTATGGCAGAAACTATGGCTACACCTTC. As protein: CASKYGRNYGYTF.

In its sample, this clone was seen once. The chain employs TRBV13 and TRBJ2-7; tentative D call: TRBD1 (6 bases). Between the trimmed V and J ends, which lost 0 bases and 0 bases, there was a span of 12 bases. The CDR3 has 16 amino acids. Per germline, CDR1 PRHDT and CDR2 FYEKMQ (reference sequence). CDR3 amino acids: CASSLGNRASSYEQYF. CDR3 nucleotides: TGTGCCAGCAGCTTAGGTAACAGGGCGAGCTCCTACGAGCAGTACTTC.

The chain recombines TRBV28 with TRBJ1-6; D remains ambiguous. This CDR3 contains 13 residues. Germline V CDR1 and CDR2: MDHEN, SYDVKM. Trimming left V 7 bases short and J 10 bases short, with 14 bases between. The CDR3 coding sequence is TGTGCCAGCACCCGACCTGGGGTCTCACCCCTCCACTTT. Translated: CASTRPGVSPLHF. Full variable domain (remainder filled in from reference TRBV28 and TRBJ1-6): DVKVTQSSRYLVKRTGEKVFLECVQDMDHENMFWYRQDPGLGLRLIYFSYDVKMKEKGDIPEGYSVSREKKERFSLILESASTNQTSMYLCASTRPGVSPLHFGNGTRLTVT.

This chain connects TRBV5-1 to TRBJ2-5; 9 nucleotides line up with TRBD2. This CDR3 region has 14 residues. Trimming removed 2 bases from V and 5 bases from J; junction bases left unmatched: 4. From germline, CDR1 is SGHRS and CDR2 YFSETQ. The CDR3: CASSLGGGGETQYF. As DNA, the CDR3 is TGCGCCAGCAGCTTAGGCGGGGGGGGCGAGACCCAGTACTTC.

The sample holds a few counts of this clone. The chain employs TRBV7-2 and TRBJ1-5, with D possibly being TRBD1 (5 bases). CDR3 length: 12 amino acids. V gave up 4 bases and J gave up 9 bases, with 10 bases separating them. CDR1 is SGHTA, CDR2 FQGNSA, per germline. CDR3 DNA sequence: TGTGCCAGCAGCTATAACGGGGGGCCCCAGCATTTT. This translates into CASSYNGGPQHF.

The chain couples TRBV30 to TRBJ2-3; the match to TRBD1 covers 8 bases. Per the germline V gene, CDR1 is GTSNPN and CDR2 is SVGIG (reference sequence). Trimming cost V 3 bases and J 7 bases; bases outside gene matches: 12. CDR3 length: 15 amino acids. The CDR3 is CAWSARGRSINTQYF. The CDR3 nucleotides read TGTGCCTGGAGCGCCAGGGGGCGTTCTATAAATACGCAGTATTTT.

The chain has TRBV19 and TRBJ1-4; 7 bases are shared with TRBD1. Germline V CDR1 and CDR2: LNHDA, SQIVND (reference sequence). The V gene end was trimmed by 6 bases and the J gene end by 8 bases; junction bases not matched to a gene: 9. The CDR3 is made up of 14 amino acids. In DNA, the CDR3 is TGTGCCAGTAGCCCGACAGGGACCCCGGAAAAACTGTTTTTT. Translating it yields CASSPTGTPEKLFF.

The chain couples TRBV28 to TRBJ1-5; 8 nucleotides agree with TRBD1. The CDR3 totals 14 residues. V shed 6 bases, J shed 4 bases, and the junction held 5 bases outside the gene matches. Germline V gene data show CDR1 as MDHEN and CDR2 as SYDVKM. CDR3: CASRPGGANQPQHF. The CDR3 region has the DNA TGTGCCAGCAGGCCAGGGGGCGCAAATCAGCCCCAGCATTTT.

V gene TRBV7-9 combines with J gene TRBJ2-7; 7 nucleotides agree with TRBD1. The ends lost 5 bases at V and 2 bases at J; junction bases unmatched: 3. Germline V gene sequence: CDR1 SEHNR, CDR2 FQNEAQ (reference sequence). The CDR3 consists of 13 residues. This CDR3 reads CASSDRATYEQYF. In DNA, the CDR3 is TGTGCCAGCAGCGACAGGGCAACCTACGAGCAGTACTTC.